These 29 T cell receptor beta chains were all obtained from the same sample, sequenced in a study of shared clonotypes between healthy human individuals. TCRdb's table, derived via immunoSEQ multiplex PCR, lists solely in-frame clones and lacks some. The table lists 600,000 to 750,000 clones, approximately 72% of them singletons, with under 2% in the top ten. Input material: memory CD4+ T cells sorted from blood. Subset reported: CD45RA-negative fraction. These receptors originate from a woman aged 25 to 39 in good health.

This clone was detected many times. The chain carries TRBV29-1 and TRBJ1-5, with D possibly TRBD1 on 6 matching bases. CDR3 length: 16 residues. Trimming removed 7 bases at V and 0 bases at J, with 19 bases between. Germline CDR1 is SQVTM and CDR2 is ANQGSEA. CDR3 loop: CSAQAGGADSNQPQHF. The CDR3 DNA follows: TGCAGCGCTCAGGCTGGGGGCGCGGATAGCAATCAGCCCCAGCATTTT.

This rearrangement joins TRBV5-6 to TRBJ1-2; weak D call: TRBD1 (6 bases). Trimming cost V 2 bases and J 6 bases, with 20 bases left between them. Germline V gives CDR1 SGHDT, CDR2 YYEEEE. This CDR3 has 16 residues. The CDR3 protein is CASSLSDLGAINGYTF. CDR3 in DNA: TGTGCCAGCAGCTTATCCGATCTGGGGGCAATAAATGGCTACACCTTC.

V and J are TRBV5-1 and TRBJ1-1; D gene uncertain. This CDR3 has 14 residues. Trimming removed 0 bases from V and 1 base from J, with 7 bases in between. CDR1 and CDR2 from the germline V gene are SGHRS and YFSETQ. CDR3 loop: CASSLEGPNTEAFF. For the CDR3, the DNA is TGCGCCAGCAGCTTGGAGGGCCCGAACACTGAAGCTTTCTTT.

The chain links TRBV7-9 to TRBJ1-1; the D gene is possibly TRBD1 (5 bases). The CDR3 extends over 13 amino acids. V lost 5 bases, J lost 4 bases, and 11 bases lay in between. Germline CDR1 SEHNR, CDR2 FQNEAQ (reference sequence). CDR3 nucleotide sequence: TGTGCCAGCAGCGCTCAGGGAGGCACTGAAGCTTTCTTT. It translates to CASSAQGGTEAFF.

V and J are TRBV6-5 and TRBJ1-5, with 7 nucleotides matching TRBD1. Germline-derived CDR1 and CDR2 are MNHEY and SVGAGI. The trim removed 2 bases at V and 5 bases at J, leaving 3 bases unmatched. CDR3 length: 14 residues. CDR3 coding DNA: TGTGCCAGCAGTTACCGAGGGGGCGATCAGCCCCAGCATTTT. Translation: CASSYRGGDQPQHF.

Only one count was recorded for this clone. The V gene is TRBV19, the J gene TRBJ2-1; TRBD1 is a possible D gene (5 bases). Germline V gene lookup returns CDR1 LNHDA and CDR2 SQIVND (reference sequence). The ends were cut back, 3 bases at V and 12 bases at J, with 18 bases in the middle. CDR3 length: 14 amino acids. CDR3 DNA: TGTGCCAGTAGTATCCCGGAAGGGGTCGGTCGGCAGTTCTTC. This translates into CASSIPEGVGRQFF.

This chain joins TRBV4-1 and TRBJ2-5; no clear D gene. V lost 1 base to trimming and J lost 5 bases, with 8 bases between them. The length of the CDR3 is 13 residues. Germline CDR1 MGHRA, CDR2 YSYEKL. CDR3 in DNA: TGCGCCAGCAGCCAAGTTATATATGAGACCCAGTACTTC. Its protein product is CASSQVIYETQYF.

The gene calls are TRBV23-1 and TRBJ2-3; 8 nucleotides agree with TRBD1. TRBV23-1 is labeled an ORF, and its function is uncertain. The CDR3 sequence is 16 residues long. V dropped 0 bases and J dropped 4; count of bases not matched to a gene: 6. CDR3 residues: CASSQSSQGGADTQYF. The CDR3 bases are TGCGCCAGCAGTCAATCGTCACAGGGGGGAGCAGATACGCAGTATTTT.

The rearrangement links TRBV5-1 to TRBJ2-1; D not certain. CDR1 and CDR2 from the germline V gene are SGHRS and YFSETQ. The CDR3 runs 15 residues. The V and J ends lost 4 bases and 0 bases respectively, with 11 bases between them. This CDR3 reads CASSADSGSYNEQFF. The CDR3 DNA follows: TGCGCCAGCAGCGCCGATTCTGGCTCCTACAATGAGCAGTTCTTC.

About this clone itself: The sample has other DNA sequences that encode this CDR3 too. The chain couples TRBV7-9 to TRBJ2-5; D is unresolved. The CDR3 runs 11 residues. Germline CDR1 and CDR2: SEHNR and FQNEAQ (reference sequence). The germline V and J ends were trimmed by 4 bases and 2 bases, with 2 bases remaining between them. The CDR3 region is CASSSQETQYF. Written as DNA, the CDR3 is TGTGCCAGCAGCTCTCAAGAGACCCAGTACTTC.

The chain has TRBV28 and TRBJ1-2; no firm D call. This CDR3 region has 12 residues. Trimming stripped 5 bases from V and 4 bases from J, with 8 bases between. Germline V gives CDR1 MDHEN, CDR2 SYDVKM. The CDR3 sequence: CASSDNLYGYTF. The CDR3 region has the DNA TGTGCCAGCAGTGATAATCTCTATGGCTACACCTTC.

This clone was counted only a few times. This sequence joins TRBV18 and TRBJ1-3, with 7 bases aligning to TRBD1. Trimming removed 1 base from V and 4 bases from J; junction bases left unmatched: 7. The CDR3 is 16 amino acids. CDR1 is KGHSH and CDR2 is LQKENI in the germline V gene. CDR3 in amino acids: CASSPQSTGDGNTIYF. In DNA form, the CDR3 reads TGTGCCAGCTCACCACAGTCAACAGGGGACGGAAACACCATATATTTT.

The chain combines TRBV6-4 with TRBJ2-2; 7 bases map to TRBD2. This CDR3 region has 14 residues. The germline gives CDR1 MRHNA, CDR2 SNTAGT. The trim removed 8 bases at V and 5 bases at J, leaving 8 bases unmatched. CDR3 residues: CASSSGWGTGELFF. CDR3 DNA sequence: TGTGCCAGCTCTAGCGGTTGGGGGACCGGGGAGCTGTTTTTT.

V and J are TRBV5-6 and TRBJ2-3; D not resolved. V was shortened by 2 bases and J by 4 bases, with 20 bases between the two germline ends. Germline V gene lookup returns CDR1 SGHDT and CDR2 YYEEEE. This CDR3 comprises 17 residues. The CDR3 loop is CASSLVPGQSLADTQYF. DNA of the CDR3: TGTGCCAGCAGCTTAGTTCCCGGGCAGTCCCTCGCAGATACGCAGTATTTT.

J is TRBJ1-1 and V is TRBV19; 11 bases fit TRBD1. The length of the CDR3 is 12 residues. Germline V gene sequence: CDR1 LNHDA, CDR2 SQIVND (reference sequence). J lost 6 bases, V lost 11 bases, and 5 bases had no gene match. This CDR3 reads CAARTGGPEAFF. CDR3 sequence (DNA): TGTGCCGCCAGGACAGGGGGCCCTGAAGCTTTCTTT.

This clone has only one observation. CDR3 amino acids: CASRRTGSPRPQHF. Here the CDR3 DNA reads TGTGCCAGCAGAAGGACAGGGAGTCCTAGGCCCCAGCATTTT. The chain joins TRBV28 to TRBJ1-5; 8 bases are shared with TRBD1. Germline values: CDR1 MDHEN, CDR2 SYDVKM. After removal of 6 bases from V and 9 bases from J, the junction contained 10 bases not matched to a gene. CDR3 size: 14 residues.

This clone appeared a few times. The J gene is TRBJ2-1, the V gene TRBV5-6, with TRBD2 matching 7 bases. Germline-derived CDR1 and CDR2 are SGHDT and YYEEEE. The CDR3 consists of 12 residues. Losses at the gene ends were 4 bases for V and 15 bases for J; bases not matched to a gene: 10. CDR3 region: CASSPRSGKGFF. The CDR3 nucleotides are TGTGCCAGCAGCCCCCGAAGCGGGAAGGGGTTCTTC.

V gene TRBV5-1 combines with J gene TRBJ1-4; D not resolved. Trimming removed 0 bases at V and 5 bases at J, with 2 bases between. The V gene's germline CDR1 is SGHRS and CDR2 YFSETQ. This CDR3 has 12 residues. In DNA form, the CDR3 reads TGCGCCAGCAGCTTGGAGAATGAAAAACTGTTTTTT. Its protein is CASSLENEKLFF. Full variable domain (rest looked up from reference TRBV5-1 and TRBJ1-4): KAGVTQTPRYLIKTRGQQVTLSCSPISGHRSVSWYQQTPGQGLQFLFEYFSETQRNKGNFPGRFSGRQFSNSRSEMNVSTLELGDSALYLCASSLENEKLFFGSGTQLSVL.

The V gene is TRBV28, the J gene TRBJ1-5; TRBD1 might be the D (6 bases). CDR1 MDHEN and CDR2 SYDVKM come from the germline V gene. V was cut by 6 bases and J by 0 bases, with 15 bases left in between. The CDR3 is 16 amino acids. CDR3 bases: TGTGCCAGCAGGACAGAAGGGGGTTATAGCAATCAGCCCCAGCATTTT. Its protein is CASRTEGGYSNQPQHF.

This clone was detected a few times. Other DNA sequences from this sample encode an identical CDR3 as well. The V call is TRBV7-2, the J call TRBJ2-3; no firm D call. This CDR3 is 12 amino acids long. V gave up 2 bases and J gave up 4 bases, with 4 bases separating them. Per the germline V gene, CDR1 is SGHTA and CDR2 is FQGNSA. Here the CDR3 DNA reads TGTGCCAGCAGCTTATATCCAGATACGCAGTATTTT. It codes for CASSLYPDTQYF. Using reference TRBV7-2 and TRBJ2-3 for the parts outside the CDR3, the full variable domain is GAGVSQSPSNKVTEKGKDVELRCDPISGHTALYWYRQSLGQGLEFLIYFQGNSAPDKSGLPSDRFSAERTGGSVSTLTIQRTQQEDSAVYLCASSLYPDTQYFGPGTRLTVL.

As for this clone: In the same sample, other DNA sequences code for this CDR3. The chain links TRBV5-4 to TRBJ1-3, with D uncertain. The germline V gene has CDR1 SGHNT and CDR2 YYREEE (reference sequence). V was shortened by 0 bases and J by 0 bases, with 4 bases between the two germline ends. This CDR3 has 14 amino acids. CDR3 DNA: TGTGCCAGCAGCTTGGCGGGCTCTGGAAACACCATATATTTT. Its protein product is CASSLAGSGNTIYF.

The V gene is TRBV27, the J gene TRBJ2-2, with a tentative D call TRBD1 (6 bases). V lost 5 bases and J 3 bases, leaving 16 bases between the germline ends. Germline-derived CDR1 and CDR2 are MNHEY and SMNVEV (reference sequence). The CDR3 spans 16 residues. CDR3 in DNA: TGTGCCAGCAGTAAAAGGATAGGGGGAGACACCGGGGAGCTGTTTTTT. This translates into CASSKRIGGDTGELFF.

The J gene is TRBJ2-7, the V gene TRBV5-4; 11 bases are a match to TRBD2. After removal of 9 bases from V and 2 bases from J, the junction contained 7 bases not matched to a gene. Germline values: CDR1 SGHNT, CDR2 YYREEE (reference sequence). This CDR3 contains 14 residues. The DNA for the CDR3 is TGTGCCATGAAAACTAGCGGGGGTGCCTACGAGCAGTACTTC. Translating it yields CAMKTSGGAYEQYF. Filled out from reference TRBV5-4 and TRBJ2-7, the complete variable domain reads ETGVTQSPTHLIKTRGQQVTLRCSSQSGHNTVSWYQQALGQGPQFIFQYYREEENGRGNFPPRFSGLQFPNYSSELNVNALELDDSALYLCAMKTSGGAYEQYFGPGTRLTVT.

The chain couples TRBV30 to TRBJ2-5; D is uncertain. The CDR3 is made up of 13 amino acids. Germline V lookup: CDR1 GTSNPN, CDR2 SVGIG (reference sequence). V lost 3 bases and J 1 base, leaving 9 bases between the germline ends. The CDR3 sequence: CAWRKELQETQYF. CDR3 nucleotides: TGTGCCTGGAGGAAGGAGCTCCAAGAGACCCAGTACTTC.

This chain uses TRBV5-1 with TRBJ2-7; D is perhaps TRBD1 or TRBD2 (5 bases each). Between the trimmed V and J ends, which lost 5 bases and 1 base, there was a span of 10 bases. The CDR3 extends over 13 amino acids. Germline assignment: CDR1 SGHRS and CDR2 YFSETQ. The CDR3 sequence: CASRSGTSYEQYF. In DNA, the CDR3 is TGCGCCAGCAGATCCGGGACGTCCTACGAGCAGTACTTC.

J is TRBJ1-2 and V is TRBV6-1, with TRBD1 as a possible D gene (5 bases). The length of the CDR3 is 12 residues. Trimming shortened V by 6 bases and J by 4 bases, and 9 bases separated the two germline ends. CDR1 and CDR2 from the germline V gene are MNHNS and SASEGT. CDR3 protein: CASRDISYGYTF. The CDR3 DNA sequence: TGTGCCAGCAGGGACATTTCCTATGGCTACACCTTC.

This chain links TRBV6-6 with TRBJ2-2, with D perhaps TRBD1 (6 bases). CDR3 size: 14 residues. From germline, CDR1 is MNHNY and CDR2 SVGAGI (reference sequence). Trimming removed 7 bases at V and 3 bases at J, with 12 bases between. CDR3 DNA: TGTGCCAGCAAAGACAGGCCCCACACCGGGGAGCTGTTTTTT. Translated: CASKDRPHTGELFF.

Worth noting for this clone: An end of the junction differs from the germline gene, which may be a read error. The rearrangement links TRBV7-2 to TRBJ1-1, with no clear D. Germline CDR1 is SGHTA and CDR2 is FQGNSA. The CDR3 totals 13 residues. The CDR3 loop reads CASSLVGSQQDVF. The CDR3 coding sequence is TGTGCCAGCAGCTTAGTAGGCAGTCAGCAGGATGTCTTT.

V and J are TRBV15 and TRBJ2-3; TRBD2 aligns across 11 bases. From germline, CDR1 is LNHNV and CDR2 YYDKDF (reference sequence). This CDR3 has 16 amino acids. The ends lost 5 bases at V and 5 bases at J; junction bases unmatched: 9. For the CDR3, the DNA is TGTGCCACCAGCCTCGGACTAGCGGGTGACTTAGATACGCAGTATTTT. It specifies CATSLGLAGDLDTQYF. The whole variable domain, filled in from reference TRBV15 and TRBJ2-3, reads DAMVIQNPRYQVTQFGKPVTLSCSQTLNHNVMYWYQQKSSQAPKLLFHYYDKDFNNEADTPDNFQSRRPNTSFCFLDIRSPGLGDTAMYLCATSLGLAGDLDTQYFGPGTRLTVL.